This T cell receptor beta chain appears in the sequencing data of a study of identical twins. One entry per CDR3 protein results from TCRdb running MiXCR on the 5' RACE reads. The sample shows 550,000 to 800,000 distinct CDR3 sequences, 7% to 7.5% of them seen only once. This CDR3 comprises 16 residues. The germline V gene encodes CDR1 KGHDR and CDR2 SFDVKD. Trimming removed 2 bases from V and 5 bases from J, with 17 bases in between. This clonotype has at least ten counts. The sample was also linked to a second study, of yellow fever vaccine responses in identical twins.

Sequencing was performed on PBMCs. The sequence came from a woman younger than 30 in good health. The chain recombines TRBV24-1 with TRBJ2-5; the D is unclear. CDR3 sequence (DNA): TGTGCCACCAGTGATTCCCAACCCTCTTCGGTGGAGACCCAGTACTTC. It specifies CATSDSQPSSVETQYF.